The next 12 T cell receptor beta chains were all read from a single sample in a study of cytomegalovirus exposure and HLA in healthy donors. Researchers ran the PCR with 60 Vbeta and 13 Jbeta primers. Repertoires were generated with immunoSEQ multiplex PCR, while TCRdb's copy carries only in-frame clones and drops some. The sample has 160,000 or so clones, over 65% seen once; the top ten hold 3% to 3.5%. The sample taken for sequencing was PBMCs. The receptor source for this set is a woman aged 35 to 49 in good health and CMV-seronegative.

The chain combines TRBV6-5 with TRBJ2-5, with unresolved D. The CDR3 loop spans 11 amino acids. With 5 bases removed from V and 4 bases from J, the gap between germline ends came to 5 bases. Germline V gene data show CDR1 as MNHEY and CDR2 as SVGAGI. The CDR3 region has the DNA TGTGCCAGCAGTATCCGAGAGACCCAGTACTTC. It codes for CASSIRETQYF.

The chain uses TRBV27 and TRBJ1-1; no clear D. The CDR3 sequence is 14 residues long. V was pared by 1 base and J by 4 bases, with 10 bases between. Germline CDR1 MNHEY, CDR2 SMNVEV (reference sequence). The CDR3 DNA sequence: TGTGCCAGCAGTTTATTTCGGGGAGGCACTGAAGCTTTCTTT. It is translated as CASSLFRGGTEAFF.

This clone appeared a few times. The rearrangement links TRBV5-4 to TRBJ1-2; maybe TRBD1 (6 bases). The CDR3 is 15 residues long. CDR1 and CDR2 from the germline V gene are SGHNT and YYREEE (reference sequence). Trimming removed 0 bases from V and 0 bases from J, with 9 bases in between. CDR3 DNA: TGTGCCAGCAGCTTGGGCAGGGGAGCTAACTATGGCTACACCTTC. Translating it yields CASSLGRGANYGYTF.

V is TRBV11-3 and J is TRBJ1-1; a possible D gene is TRBD1 (5 bases). The CDR3 runs 16 residues. The ends were cut back, 1 base at V and 1 base at J, with 13 bases in the middle. Germline V gives CDR1 SGHNT, CDR2 YENEEA. The CDR3 is CASSLALGAKNTEAFF. The CDR3 DNA sequence: TGTGCCAGCAGCTTAGCCTTAGGGGCTAAGAACACTGAAGCTTTCTTT.

CDR3 protein: CASSQGQGRMNTEAFF. CDR3 nucleotide sequence: TGCGCCAGCAGCCAAGGGCAGGGGAGAATGAACACTGAAGCTTTCTTT. V usage is TRBV4-1 and J usage is TRBJ1-1, with a tentative D call TRBD1 (6 bases). The CDR3 loop spans 16 amino acids. V was cut by 1 base and J by 0 bases, with 12 bases left in between. CDR1 is MGHRA and CDR2 is YSYEKL in the germline V gene.

The chain joins TRBV7-6 to TRBJ2-3; 10 bases line up with TRBD2. This CDR3 is built from 17 residues. The germline V gene has CDR1 SGHVS and CDR2 FNYEAQ. The junction had 8 bases not matched to a gene; V was cut back by 2 bases and J by 3 bases. CDR3 protein: CASSLRTSGGATDTQYF. The DNA for the CDR3 is TGTGCCAGCAGCTTAAGAACCAGCGGGGGGGCTACAGATACGCAGTATTTT.

This clone has just one count. This chain connects TRBV28 to TRBJ1-2, with 7 bases fitting TRBD1. V trimming: 6 bases; J trimming: 6 bases; junction bases outside the gene matches: 10. In germline, CDR1 is MDHEN, CDR2 SYDVKM. The CDR3 is made up of 14 amino acids. The CDR3 DNA follows: TGTGCCAGCAGCCTTGAGAGACAGGGACATGGCTACACCTTC. It translates to CASSLERQGHGYTF.

V usage is TRBV13 and J usage is TRBJ1-3, with D perhaps TRBD1 (5 bases). V lost 4 bases and J 9 bases, leaving 16 bases between the germline ends. This CDR3 spans 14 amino acids. Germline loops: CDR1 PRHDT, CDR2 FYEKMQ (reference sequence). The CDR3 DNA follows: TGTGCCAGCAGCTCGGGAGGGGCCTCCGCCACCATATATTTT. Encoded protein: CASSSGGASATIYF.

The chain carries TRBV5-4 and TRBJ2-1, with D perhaps matching TRBD2 (7 bases). The CDR3 is 16 amino acids. Germline CDR1 SGHNT, CDR2 YYREEE (reference sequence). V was shortened by 4 bases and J by 0 bases, with 14 bases between the two germline ends. CDR3 amino acids: CASSLGGTLSYNEQFF. CDR3 nucleotide sequence: TGTGCCAGCAGCCTGGGGGGGACACTCTCCTACAATGAGCAGTTCTTC.

This chain links TRBV27 with TRBJ2-3; TRBD2 agrees at 15 bases. This CDR3 is 20 amino acids long. The germline CDR1 and CDR2 sequences are MNHEY and SMNVEV (reference sequence). V was clipped by 7 bases and J by 4 bases; unmatched bases: 18. CDR3 nucleotides: TGTGCCAGCACTTATAAAAGGACTAGCGGGGGGGTTGGCCGCTCAGATACGCAGTATTTT. Residues: CASTYKRTSGGVGRSDTQYF.

The chain uses TRBV27 and TRBJ2-1, with 10 positions matching TRBD1. CDR1 and CDR2 (germline): MNHEY, SMNVEV (reference sequence). Trimming took 5 bases from V and 2 from J; bases not matched to a gene: 6. This CDR3 is 16 amino acids long. The CDR3: CASSRSGQGAYNEQFF. Written as DNA, the CDR3 is TGTGCCAGCAGTAGAAGCGGACAGGGGGCCTACAATGAGCAGTTCTTC.

In this sample, this clone turned up once. The chain carries TRBV27 and TRBJ2-3; TRBD1 aligns across 9 bases. V was pared by 5 bases and J by 2 bases, with 8 bases of the junction left unmatched. Per the germline V gene, CDR1 is MNHEY and CDR2 is SMNVEV (reference sequence). The CDR3 has 16 amino acids. The CDR3 bases are TGTGCCAGCAGTCCACGGGACAGGGACTACACAGATACGCAGTATTTT. As protein: CASSPRDRDYTDTQYF.